The entry below describes one T cell receptor (beta chain). The antigen remains undetermined. This specimen belongs to a study of cytomegalovirus exposure and HLA in healthy donors. Study-wide results and caveats: Judged likely to be a sequencing artifact was a cluster of highly shared sequence variants. Most CMV-associated TCR beta chains appeared HLA-restricted in a later analysis.

PCR primers comprised 60 Vbeta and 13 Jbeta primers. Profiling relied on immunoSEQ multiplex PCR, and the TCRdb table lists in-frame clones only, not all of them. The table records around 91,000 clones, roughly four fifths of them present only once. The CDR3 sequence is 15 residues long. The V gene lost 5 bases and the J gene lost 0 bases, with 14 bases spanning the gap. Germline V CDR1 and CDR2: SGHTA, FQGNSA. The sequence was obtained from a woman aged 40-49 years in good health and CMV-seropositive. This rearrangement joins TRBV7-2 to TRBJ2-7; D gene uncertain. The sequencing sample was made of PBMCs. CDR3 nucleotide sequence: TGTGCCAGCAGCCCAAGAGCGTCGTTCTCCTACGAGCAGTACTTC. It encodes CASSPRASFSYEQYF.